The present entry profiles one T cell receptor beta chain with its context. TCRdb keeps only in-frame clones here, not all; method: immunoSEQ multiplex PCR. The table lists roughly 250,000 clones, 65% to 85% of them singletons. Germline CDR1 LNHDA, CDR2 SQIVND (reference sequence). The CDR3 is made up of 13 amino acids. V shed 7 bases and J shed 8 bases, with 17 bases lying between them. The data originate from a study of blood T cell repertoires in COVID-19. In the study overall: From T cells, B-cell-depleted T cells, or PBMCs came the material, which was cDNA or gDNA.

This rearrangement joins TRBV19 to TRBJ1-1; possibly TRBD1 for D (5 bases). This receptor was identified in a human donor in a cohort sampled during active COVID-19. Input material: peripheral blood. The CDR3 sequence is CASIQNRFREAFF. CDR3 bases: TGTGCCAGTATCCAAAACAGGTTCCGAGAAGCTTTCTTT.